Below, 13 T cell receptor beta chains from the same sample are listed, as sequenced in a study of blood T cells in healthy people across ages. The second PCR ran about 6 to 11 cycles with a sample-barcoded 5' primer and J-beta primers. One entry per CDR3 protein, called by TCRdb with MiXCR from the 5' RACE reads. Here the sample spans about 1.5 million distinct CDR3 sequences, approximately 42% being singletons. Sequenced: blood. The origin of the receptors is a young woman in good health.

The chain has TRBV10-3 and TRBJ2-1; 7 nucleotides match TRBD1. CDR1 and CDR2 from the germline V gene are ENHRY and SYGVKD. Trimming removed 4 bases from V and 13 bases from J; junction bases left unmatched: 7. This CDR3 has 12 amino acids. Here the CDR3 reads CAISAGGETQFF. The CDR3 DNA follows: TGTGCCATCAGTGCAGGGGGAGAGACCCAGTTCTTC.

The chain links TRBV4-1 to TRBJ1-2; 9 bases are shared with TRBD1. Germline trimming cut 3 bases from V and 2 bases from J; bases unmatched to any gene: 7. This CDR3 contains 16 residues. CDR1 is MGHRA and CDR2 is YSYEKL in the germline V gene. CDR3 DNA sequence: TGCGCCAGCAGCCACCCCGGGACAGGGCAGAACTATGGCTACACCTTC. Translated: CASSHPGTGQNYGYTF.

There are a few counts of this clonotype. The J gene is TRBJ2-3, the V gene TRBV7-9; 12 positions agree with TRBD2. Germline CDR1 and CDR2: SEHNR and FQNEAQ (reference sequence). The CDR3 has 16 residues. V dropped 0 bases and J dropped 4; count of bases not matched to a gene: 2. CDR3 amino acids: CASSLATSGSADTQYF. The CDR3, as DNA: TGTGCCAGCAGCTTAGCGACTAGCGGGAGTGCAGATACGCAGTATTTT.

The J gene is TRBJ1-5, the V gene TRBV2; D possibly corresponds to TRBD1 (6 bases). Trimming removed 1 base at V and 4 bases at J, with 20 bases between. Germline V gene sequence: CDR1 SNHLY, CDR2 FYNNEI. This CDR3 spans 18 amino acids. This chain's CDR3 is CASSEEHPGGFRNQPQHF. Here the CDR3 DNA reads TGTGCCAGCAGTGAAGAACATCCGGGGGGCTTCCGGAATCAGCCCCAGCATTTT.

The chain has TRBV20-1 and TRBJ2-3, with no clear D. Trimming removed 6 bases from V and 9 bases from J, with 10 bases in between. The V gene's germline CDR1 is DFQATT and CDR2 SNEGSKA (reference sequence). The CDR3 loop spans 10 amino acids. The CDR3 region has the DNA TGCAGTGCCCTTAGTACGACGCAGTATTTT. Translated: CSALSTTQYF.

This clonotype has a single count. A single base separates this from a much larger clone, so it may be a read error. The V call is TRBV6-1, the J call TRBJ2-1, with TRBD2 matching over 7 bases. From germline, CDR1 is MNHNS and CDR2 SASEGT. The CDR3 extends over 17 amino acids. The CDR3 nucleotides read TGTGCCAGCGCGACCAGGGCGGTCCCGGGGGGAAACAATGAGCGGTTCTTC. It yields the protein CASATRAVPGGNNERFF.

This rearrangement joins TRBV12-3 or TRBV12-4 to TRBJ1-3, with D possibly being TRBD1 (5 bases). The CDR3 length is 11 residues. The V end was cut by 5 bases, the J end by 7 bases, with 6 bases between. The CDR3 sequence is CASSGANTIYF. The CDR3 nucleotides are TGTGCCAGCAGTGGGGCCAACACCATATATTTT.

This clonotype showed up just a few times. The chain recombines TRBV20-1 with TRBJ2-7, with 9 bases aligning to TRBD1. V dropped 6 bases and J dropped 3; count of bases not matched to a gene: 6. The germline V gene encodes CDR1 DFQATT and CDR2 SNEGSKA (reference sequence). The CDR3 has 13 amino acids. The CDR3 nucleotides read TGCAGTGCGCTCCCGGACAGGGGCTACGAGCAGTACTTC. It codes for CSALPDRGYEQYF.

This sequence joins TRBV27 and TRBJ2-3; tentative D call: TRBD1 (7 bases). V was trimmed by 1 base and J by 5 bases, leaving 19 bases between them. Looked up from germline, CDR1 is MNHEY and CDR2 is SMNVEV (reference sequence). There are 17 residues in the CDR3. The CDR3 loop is CASSLFGRGDSKDTQYF. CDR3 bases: TGTGCCAGCAGTTTATTCGGCAGGGGGGATAGTAAAGATACGCAGTATTTT.

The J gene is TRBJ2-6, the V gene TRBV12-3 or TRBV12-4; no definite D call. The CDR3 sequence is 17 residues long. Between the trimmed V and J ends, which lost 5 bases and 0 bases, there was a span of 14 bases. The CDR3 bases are TGTGCCAGCAGTACTAACGATTTGAACTCTGGGGCCAACGTCCTGACTTTC. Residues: CASSTNDLNSGANVLTF.

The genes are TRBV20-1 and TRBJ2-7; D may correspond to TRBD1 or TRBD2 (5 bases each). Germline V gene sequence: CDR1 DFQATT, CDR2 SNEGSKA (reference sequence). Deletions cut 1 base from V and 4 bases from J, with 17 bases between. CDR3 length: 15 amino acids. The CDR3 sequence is CSARGQIESGYEQYF. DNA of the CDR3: TGCAGTGCTAGAGGACAGATCGAAAGCGGATACGAGCAGTACTTC.

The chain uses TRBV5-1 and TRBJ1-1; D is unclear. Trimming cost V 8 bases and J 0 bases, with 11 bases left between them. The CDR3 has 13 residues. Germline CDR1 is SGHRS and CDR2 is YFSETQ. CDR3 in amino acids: CASQVNMNTEAFF. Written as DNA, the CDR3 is TGCGCCAGTCAGGTCAACATGAACACTGAAGCTTTCTTT.

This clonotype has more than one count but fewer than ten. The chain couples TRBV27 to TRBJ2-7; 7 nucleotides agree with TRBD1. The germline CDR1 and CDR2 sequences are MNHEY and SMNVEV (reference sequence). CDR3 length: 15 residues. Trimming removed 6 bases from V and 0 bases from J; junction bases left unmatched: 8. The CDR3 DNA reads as TGTGCCAGCAGAAAAGGGACAGTTCCCTCCTACGAGCAGTACTTC. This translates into CASRKGTVPSYEQYF.